These 14 T cell receptor beta chains share one sample of origin, sequenced in a study of blood T cell repertoires in COVID-19. Some clones are missing from TCRdb's copy, which holds only in-frame ones; the method was immunoSEQ multiplex PCR. Of hundreds of thousands of clones listed, roughly 85% were seen once; the top ten hold around 0.98%. The specimen sequenced was peripheral blood. The receptors come from a middle-aged man with acute or convalescent COVID-19.

V usage is TRBV4-3 and J usage is TRBJ2-1, with 11 positions matching TRBD2. The CDR3 loop spans 15 amino acids. After removal of 4 bases from V and 8 bases from J, the junction contained 7 bases not matched to a gene. CDR1 and CDR2 (germline): LGHNA, YSLEER. The CDR3 reads CASSPLAGGPDEQFF. The DNA for the CDR3 is TGCGCCAGCAGCCCGTTAGCGGGGGGGCCGGATGAGCAGTTCTTC.

The J gene is TRBJ2-5, the V gene TRBV7-2; 8 bases align to TRBD2. CDR1 and CDR2 (germline): SGHTA, FQGNSA. The ends lost 8 bases at V and 1 base at J; junction bases unmatched: 3. This CDR3 contains 13 residues. The CDR3 loop reads CASRGGLQETQYF. DNA for the CDR3: TGTGCCAGCCGGGGGGGACTCCAAGAGACCCAGTACTTC.

The rearrangement uses TRBV6-2 or TRBV6-3 and TRBJ2-1; possible D gene TRBD2, 7 bases. Trimming shortened V by 2 bases and J by 9 bases, and 17 bases separated the two germline ends. There are 15 residues in the CDR3. CDR1 is MNHEY and CDR2 is SVGEGT in the germline V gene. This CDR3 reads CASSYGGAGQGEQFF. The CDR3 DNA follows: TGTGCCAGCAGTTACGGGGGGGCCGGGCAAGGTGAGCAGTTCTTC.

The rearrangement uses TRBV10-2 and TRBJ2-3, with a weak D call TRBD2 (7 bases). The CDR3 totals 14 residues. CDR1 is WSHSY, CDR2 SAAADI, per germline. Trimming removed 9 bases from V and 6 bases from J, with 19 bases in between. CDR3 protein: CASTEGGAMDTQYF. CDR3 DNA sequence: TGCGCCAGTACGGAGGGGGGGGCCATGGATACGCAGTATTTT.

This rearrangement joins TRBV5-1 to TRBJ2-7; a possible D gene is TRBD2 (5 bases). This CDR3 has 13 residues. Germline assignment: CDR1 SGHRS and CDR2 YFSETQ. V lost 0 bases and J lost 7, with 11 bases in between. CDR3 loop: CASSLASGWEQYF. The CDR3 nucleotides read TGCGCCAGCAGCTTGGCCTCGGGGTGGGAGCAGTACTTC.

The chain links TRBV30 to TRBJ2-6; D gene unclear. V lost 3 bases and J 0 bases, leaving 6 bases between the germline ends. Germline V gene data show CDR1 as GTSNPN and CDR2 as SVGIG (reference sequence). The CDR3 length is 14 residues. CDR3 loop: CAWRAASGANVLTF. The CDR3, as DNA: TGTGCCTGGAGGGCCGCCTCTGGGGCCAACGTCCTGACTTTC.

This chain connects TRBV18 to TRBJ1-5; maybe TRBD1 (5 bases). The CDR3 spans 13 residues. The germline V gene encodes CDR1 KGHSH and CDR2 LQKENI. V gave up 3 bases and J gave up 3 bases, with 6 bases separating them. The CDR3 DNA follows: TGTGCCAGCTCACCGGACATCAATCAGCCCCAGCATTTT. Translation gives CASSPDINQPQHF. Filled out from reference TRBV18 and TRBJ1-5, the complete variable domain reads NAGVMQNPRHLVRRRGQEARLRCSPMKGHSHVYWYRQLPEEGLKFMVYLQKENIIDESGMPKERFSAEFPKEGPSILRIQQVVRGDSAAYFCASSPDINQPQHFGDGTRLSIL.

The chain has TRBV27 and TRBJ2-5; TRBD1 might be the D (5 bases). In germline, CDR1 is MNHEY, CDR2 SMNVEV (reference sequence). The CDR3 loop spans 15 amino acids. The V end was cut by 3 bases, the J end by 2 bases, with 13 bases between. The CDR3 loop reads CASSLGPYLQETQYF. In nucleotides, the CDR3 is TGTGCCAGCAGTTTGGGGCCTTACTTACAAGAGACCCAGTACTTC.

This clone has only a few counts. V is TRBV28 and J is TRBJ1-1, with D possibly TRBD1 on 6 matching bases. CDR1 and CDR2 from the germline V gene are MDHEN and SYDVKM. Trimming left V 3 bases short and J 2 bases short, with 16 bases between. The CDR3 has 16 residues. The CDR3 reads CASSFPTPGTNTEAFF. DNA for the CDR3: TGTGCCAGCAGTTTCCCCACCCCGGGGACAAACACTGAAGCTTTCTTT.

The rearrangement uses TRBV6-4 and TRBJ2-3, with TRBD2 as a possible D gene (6 bases). The CDR3 length is 14 residues. The ends were cut back, 2 bases at V and 2 bases at J, with 8 bases in the middle. Germline V gene sequence: CDR1 MRHNA, CDR2 SNTAGT. This chain's CDR3 is CASSDRGNTDTQYF. The DNA of the CDR3 is TGTGCCAGCAGTGACCGGGGGAACACAGATACGCAGTATTTT.

The chain combines TRBV5-6 with TRBJ1-2, with D maybe TRBD1 (5 bases). Trimming shortened V by 0 bases and J by 0 bases, and 9 bases separated the two germline ends. The V gene's germline CDR1 is SGHDT and CDR2 YYEEEE. The CDR3 runs 15 residues. CDR3 in DNA: TGTGCCAGCAGCTTGGGTGGGGCTACTAACTATGGCTACACCTTC. It translates to CASSLGGATNYGYTF.

V gene TRBV5-6 combines with J gene TRBJ1-2; 9 bases are shared with TRBD1. V gave up 4 bases and J gave up 1 base; unmatched junction bases: 2. The CDR3 sequence is 14 residues long. Looked up from germline, CDR1 is SGHDT and CDR2 is YYEEEE. As DNA, the CDR3 is TGTGCCAGCAGCCCGGGACAGGGTAACTATGGCTACACCTTC. It translates to CASSPGQGNYGYTF. Full variable domain (rest looked up from reference TRBV5-6 and TRBJ1-2): DAGVTQSPTHLIKTRGQQVTLRCSPKSGHDTVSWYQQALGQGPQFIFQYYEEEERQRGNFPDRFSGHQFPNYSSELNVNALLLGDSALYLCASSPGQGNYGYTFGSGTRLTVV.

The chain uses TRBV6-1 and TRBJ2-7; TRBD1 matches at 8 bases. The CDR3 has 15 residues. The germline gives CDR1 MNHNS, CDR2 SASEGT. V was clipped by 1 base and J by 4 bases; unmatched bases: 6. The CDR3 sequence: CASSEVRDRGYEQYF. CDR3 DNA sequence: TGTGCCAGCAGTGAAGTCCGAGACAGGGGATACGAGCAGTACTTC.

In its sample, this clone was seen once. DNA for the CDR3: TGTGCCAGCAGCGAGAGGGGGGGCAGCACCGGGGAGCTGTTTTTT. This sequence encodes CASSERGGSTGELFF. The chain carries TRBV5-4 and TRBJ2-2, with D perhaps TRBD2 (7 bases). Germline CDR1 and CDR2: SGHNT and YYREEE (reference sequence). CDR3 size: 15 residues. Trimming pared 4 bases from V and 4 bases from J, leaving 14 bases between.